This T cell receptor beta chain was found in a study of T-cell reconstitution after alpha-beta-depleted transplantation in children (dated by TCRdb to the mid-2010s). Regarding the complete study: Using TCR repertoire profiling, the study followed T-cell immune reconstitution in a quantitative way in children after TCRalphabeta/CD19-depleted allogeneic hematopoietic cell transplantation. Study-wide findings and limitations: In some patients, the high TCRbeta diversity seen at day 60 was put down to recipient T cells and intrathymic progenitors that had survived conditioning. Apparently early alphabetaT-cell count recovery about two months after transplant reportedly relied on only several hundred rapidly expanded clones derived from non-depleted graft cells. Hyperexpanded clone frequencies declined over subsequent months; after one year, T-cell counts and TCRbeta diversity were mostly attributed to newly produced T cells.

Concerning this clonotype: Its antigen is not yet known. Base qualities are missing; no much larger clone stands one base away.

The intended sense of this specimen's treatment or condition label: allogeneic hematopoietic cell transplantation with graft depleted of TCRalphabeta T cells and CD19 B cells. The children who served as transplant recipients had been given grafts of TCRalphabeta/CD19-depleted allogeneic hematopoietic cells. The library was prepared using PCR. This sample was sequenced with an Illumina HiSeq 2500. To normalize quantification of the TCRbeta repertoire, the TCR libraries were built with molecular barcoding that relied on unique molecular identifiers. TCRdb ran its own pipeline on the public reads, namely fastp trimming at Q25 and MiXCR clone calling, and kept in-frame beta chains. Duplicate CDR3 protein sequences are folded into a single record with the most common DNA and genes. The sample table shows about 440,000 distinct CDR3 sequences, and around two fifths are seen once. Of the sample, 27% falls within the top ten clones.

Sample: PBMCs, taken before TCRalphabeta/CD19-depleted stem cell transplant. The TCR originated in a girl aged 2 to 10 with aplastic anemia, due to receive a stem cell transplant.

The CDR3: CASDAGVSWSGTGELFF. The DNA sequence follows: TGCGCCAGCGACGCAGGGGTTAGCTGGTCGGGCACCGGGGAGCTGTTTTTT. The rearranged segments are TRBV5-1 and TRBJ2-2; TRBD1 is a possible D gene, resting on 6 matching bases. CDR1 and CDR2 are drawn from the germline V gene: SGHRS, YFSETQ. From the cysteine up to the phenylalanine, the CDR3 has a length of 17 residues. Only the CDR3 DNA is retained, 51 bases long and in frame from the first base. Cut back by 7 bases and 4 bases, the V and J ends lie 23 bases apart.